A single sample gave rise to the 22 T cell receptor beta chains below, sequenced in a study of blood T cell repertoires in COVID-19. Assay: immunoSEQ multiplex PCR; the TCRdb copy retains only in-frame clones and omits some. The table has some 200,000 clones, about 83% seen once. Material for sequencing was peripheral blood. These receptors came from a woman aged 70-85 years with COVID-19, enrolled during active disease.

In DNA form, the CDR3 reads TGTGCCAGCAGCTCTCTGAGCGGGACCAGCTACGAGCAGTACTTC. This gives the protein CASSSLSGTSYEQYF. This rearrangement joins TRBV7-6 to TRBJ2-7; 7 bases match TRBD2. Germline CDR1 SGHVS, CDR2 FNYEAQ. The J segment lost 3 bases and the V segment lost 4 bases, leaving 9 bases of the junction unmatched. The CDR3 covers 15 residues.

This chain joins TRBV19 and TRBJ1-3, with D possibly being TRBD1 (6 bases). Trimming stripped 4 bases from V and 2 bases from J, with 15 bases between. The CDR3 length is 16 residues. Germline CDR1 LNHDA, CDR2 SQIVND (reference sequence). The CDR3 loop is CASSNLQGIPGNTIYF. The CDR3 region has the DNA TGTGCCAGTAGTAATCTCCAGGGGATCCCTGGAAACACCATATATTTT.

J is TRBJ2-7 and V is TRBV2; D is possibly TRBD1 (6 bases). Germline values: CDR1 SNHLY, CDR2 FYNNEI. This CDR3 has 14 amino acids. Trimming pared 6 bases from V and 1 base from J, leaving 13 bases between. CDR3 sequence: CASRSGTHSYEQYF. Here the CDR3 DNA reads TGTGCCAGCAGATCCGGGACACATTCCTACGAGCAGTACTTC.

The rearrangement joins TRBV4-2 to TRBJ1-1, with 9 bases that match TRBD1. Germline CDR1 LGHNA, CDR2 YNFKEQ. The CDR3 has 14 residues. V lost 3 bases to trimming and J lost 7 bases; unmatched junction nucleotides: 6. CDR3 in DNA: TGTGCCAGCAGCCAGGAGGACAGGGGTTTTGAAGCTTTCTTT. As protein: CASSQEDRGFEAFF.

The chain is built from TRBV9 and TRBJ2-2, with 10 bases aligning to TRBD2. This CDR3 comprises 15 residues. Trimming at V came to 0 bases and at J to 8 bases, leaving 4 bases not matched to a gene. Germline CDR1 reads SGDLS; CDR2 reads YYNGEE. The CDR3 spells CASSVDPSGGGELFF. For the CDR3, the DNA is TGTGCCAGCAGCGTAGATCCTAGCGGGGGAGGGGAGCTGTTTTTT.

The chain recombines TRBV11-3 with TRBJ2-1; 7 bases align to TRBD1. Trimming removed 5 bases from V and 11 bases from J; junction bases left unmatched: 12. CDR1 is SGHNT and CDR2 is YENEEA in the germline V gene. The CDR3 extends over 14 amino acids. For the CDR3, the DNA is TGTGCCAGCAGCCCACACGGACAGGTTACTAAGCAGTTCTTC. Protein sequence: CASSPHGQVTKQFF. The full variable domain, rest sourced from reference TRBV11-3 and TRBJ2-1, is EAGVVQSPRYKIIEKKQPVAFWCNPISGHNTLYWYLQNLGQGPELLIRYENEEAVDDSQLPKDRFSAERLKGVDSTLKIQPAELGDSAVYLCASSPHGQVTKQFFGPGTRLTVL.

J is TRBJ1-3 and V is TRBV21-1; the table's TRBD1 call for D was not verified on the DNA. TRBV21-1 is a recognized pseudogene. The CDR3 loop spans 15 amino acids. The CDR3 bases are TGTGCCAGCAGCAAAGGGGGGCTCTCTGGAAACACCATATATTTT. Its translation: CASSKGGLSGNTIYF.

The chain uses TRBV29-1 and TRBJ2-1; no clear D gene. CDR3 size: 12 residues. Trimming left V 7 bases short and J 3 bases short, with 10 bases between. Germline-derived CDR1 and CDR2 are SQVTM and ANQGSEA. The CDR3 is CSERLDYNEQFF. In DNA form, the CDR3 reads TGCAGCGAGAGGCTAGACTACAATGAGCAGTTCTTC.

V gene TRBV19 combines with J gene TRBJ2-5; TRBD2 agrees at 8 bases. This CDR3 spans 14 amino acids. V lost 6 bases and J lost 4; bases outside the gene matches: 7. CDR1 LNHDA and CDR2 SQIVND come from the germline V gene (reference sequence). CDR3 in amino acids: CASSPGLALETQYF. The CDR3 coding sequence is TGTGCCAGTAGCCCTGGACTAGCTCTAGAGACCCAGTACTTC.

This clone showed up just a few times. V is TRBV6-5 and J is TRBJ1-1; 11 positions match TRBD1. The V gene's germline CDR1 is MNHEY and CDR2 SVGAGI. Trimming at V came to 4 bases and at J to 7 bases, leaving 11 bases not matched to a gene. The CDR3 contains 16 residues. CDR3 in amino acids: CASSSGQGAVSGEAFF. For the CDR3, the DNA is TGTGCCAGCAGTTCCGGACAGGGGGCGGTAAGTGGTGAAGCTTTCTTT.

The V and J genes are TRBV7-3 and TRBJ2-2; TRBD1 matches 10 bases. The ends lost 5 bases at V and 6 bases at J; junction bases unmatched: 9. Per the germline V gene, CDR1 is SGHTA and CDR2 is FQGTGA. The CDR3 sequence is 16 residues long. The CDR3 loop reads CASSPGTGVRSGELFF. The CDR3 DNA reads TGTGCCAGCAGCCCTGGGACAGGGGTCCGGTCCGGGGAGCTGTTTTTT.

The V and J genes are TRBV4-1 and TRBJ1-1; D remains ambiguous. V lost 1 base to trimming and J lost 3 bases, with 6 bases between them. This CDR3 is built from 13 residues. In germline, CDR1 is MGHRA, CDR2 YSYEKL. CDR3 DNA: TGCGCCAGCAGCCAAGGCAGGCACACTGAAGCTTTCTTT. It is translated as CASSQGRHTEAFF.

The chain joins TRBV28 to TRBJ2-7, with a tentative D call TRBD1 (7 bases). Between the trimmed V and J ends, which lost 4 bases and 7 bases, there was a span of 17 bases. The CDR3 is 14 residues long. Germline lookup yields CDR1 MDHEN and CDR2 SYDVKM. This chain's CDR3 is CASSSGQMGGEQYF. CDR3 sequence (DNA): TGTGCCAGCAGTTCGGGACAGATGGGAGGAGAGCAGTACTTC.

The CDR3, as DNA: TGTGCCTGCAGGACAACAATCATGAACACTGAAGCTTTCTTT. Its protein product is CACRTTIMNTEAFF. This chain connects TRBV30 to TRBJ1-1; D possibly corresponds to TRBD1 (5 bases). The CDR3 length is 14 residues. Per the germline V gene, CDR1 is GTSNPN and CDR2 is SVGIG (reference sequence). The ends were cut back, 6 bases at V and 0 bases at J, with 14 bases in the middle.

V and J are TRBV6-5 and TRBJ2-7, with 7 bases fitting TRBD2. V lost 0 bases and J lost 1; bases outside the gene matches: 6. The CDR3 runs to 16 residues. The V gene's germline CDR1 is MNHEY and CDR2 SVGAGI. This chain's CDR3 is CASSYSMGGGSYEQYF. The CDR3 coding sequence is TGTGCCAGCAGTTACTCGATGGGGGGAGGGTCCTACGAGCAGTACTTC.

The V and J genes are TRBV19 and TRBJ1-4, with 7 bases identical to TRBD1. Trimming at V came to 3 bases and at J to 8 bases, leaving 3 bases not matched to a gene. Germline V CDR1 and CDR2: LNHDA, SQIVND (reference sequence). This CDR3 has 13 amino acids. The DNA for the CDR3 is TGTGCCAGTAGTATGGGACAGCCAGAAAAACTGTTTTTT. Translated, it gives CASSMGQPEKLFF.

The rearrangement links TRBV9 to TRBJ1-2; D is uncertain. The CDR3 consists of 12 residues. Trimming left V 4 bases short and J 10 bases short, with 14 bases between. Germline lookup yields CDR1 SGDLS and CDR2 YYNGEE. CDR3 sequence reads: CASSRSMADYTF. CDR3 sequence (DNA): TGTGCCAGCAGCCGTTCGATGGCTGACTACACCTTC.

CDR3 nucleotides: TGTGCCAGCAGAAGCGGACAGATTAACTATGGCTACACCTTC. It specifies CASRSGQINYGYTF. The rearrangement links TRBV28 to TRBJ1-2; D perhaps matches TRBD1 (6 bases). The ends were cut back, 6 bases at V and 1 base at J, with 12 bases in the middle. The CDR3 spans 14 residues. Germline V lookup: CDR1 MDHEN, CDR2 SYDVKM.

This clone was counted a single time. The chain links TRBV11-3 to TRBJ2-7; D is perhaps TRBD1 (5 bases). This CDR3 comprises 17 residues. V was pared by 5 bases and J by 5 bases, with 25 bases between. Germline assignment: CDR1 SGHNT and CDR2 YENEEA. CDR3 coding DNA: TGTGCCAGCAGCCTCAGCGATGGGGCTGCATCCTACGACGAGCAGTACTTC. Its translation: CASSLSDGAASYDEQYF. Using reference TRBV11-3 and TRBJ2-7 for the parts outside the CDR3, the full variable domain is EAGVVQSPRYKIIEKKQPVAFWCNPISGHNTLYWYLQNLGQGPELLIRYENEEAVDDSQLPKDRFSAERLKGVDSTLKIQPAELGDSAVYLCASSLSDGAASYDEQYFGPGTRLTVT.

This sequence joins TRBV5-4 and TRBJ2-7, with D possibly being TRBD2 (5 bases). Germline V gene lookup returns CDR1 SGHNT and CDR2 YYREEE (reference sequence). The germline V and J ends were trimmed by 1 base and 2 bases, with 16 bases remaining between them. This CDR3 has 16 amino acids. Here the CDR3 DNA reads TGTGCCAGCAGCTTGTTTCGGCGGGCCAGAACCTACGAGCAGTACTTC. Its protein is CASSLFRRARTYEQYF.

Here the CDR3 DNA reads TGCAGTGCTAGTGGGGGCTTGGGGCAGCCCCAGCATTTT. It translates to CSASGGLGQPQHF. The chain uses TRBV20-1 and TRBJ1-5; D is perhaps TRBD1 (6 bases). Germline CDR1 DFQATT, CDR2 SNEGSKA (reference sequence). V was clipped by 3 bases and J by 7 bases, with 13 bases between them. This CDR3 comprises 13 residues.

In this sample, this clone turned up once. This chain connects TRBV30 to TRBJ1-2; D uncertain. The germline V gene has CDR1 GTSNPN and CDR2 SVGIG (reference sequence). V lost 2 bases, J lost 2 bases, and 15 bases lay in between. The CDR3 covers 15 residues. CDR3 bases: TGTGCCTGGAGTTTCGGTGGTCATAGCAACTATGGCTACACCTTC. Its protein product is CAWSFGGHSNYGYTF.